This TCR beta chain was sequenced in a study of T cell responses to AZD1222 COVID-19 vaccine. Across the study: Combined were second doses at about 4 or about 12 weeks.

The CDR3 runs 12 residues. Deletions cut 6 bases from V and 11 bases from J, with 14 bases between. The germline V gene encodes CDR1 WNHNN and CDR2 SYGVQD (reference sequence). This table comes from immunoSEQ multiplex PCR, and its TCRdb copy is limited to in-frame clones, with some not included. The sample shows more than 100,000 clones, about 90% of them seen only once. Study outcomes and limitations: Spike-specific TCR depth and breadth grew after two AZD1222 doses.

Notes on this clone: What it binds is not known.

This clonotype was obtained from an adult in good health. This chain uses TRBV10-1 with TRBJ2-1; D is unclear. Sample: peripheral blood, taken on day 0 of AZD1222 vaccination. The CDR3 reads CASRFPQGKQFF. In DNA, the CDR3 is TGCGCCAGCAGATTCCCACAAGGTAAGCAGTTCTTC.